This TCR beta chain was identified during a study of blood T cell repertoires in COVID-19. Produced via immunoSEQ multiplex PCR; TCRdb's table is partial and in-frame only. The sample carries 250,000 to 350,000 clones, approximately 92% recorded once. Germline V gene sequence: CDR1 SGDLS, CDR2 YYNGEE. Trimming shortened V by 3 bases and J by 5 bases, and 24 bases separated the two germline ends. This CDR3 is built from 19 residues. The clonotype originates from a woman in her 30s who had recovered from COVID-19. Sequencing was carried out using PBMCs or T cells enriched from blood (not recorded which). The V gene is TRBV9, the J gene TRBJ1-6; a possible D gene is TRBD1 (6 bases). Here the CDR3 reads CASSARDTNFPLHNSPLHF. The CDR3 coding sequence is TGTGCCAGCAGCGCCCGGGACACAAATTTTCCCCTACATAATTCACCCCTCCACTTT.